This T cell receptor beta chain was obtained from a study of blood T cell repertoires in COVID-19. The trim removed 2 bases at V and 8 bases at J, leaving 6 bases unmatched. CDR1 SGHTA and CDR2 FQGTGA come from the germline V gene. This CDR3 contains 15 residues. Clones were read by immunoSEQ multiplex PCR, and TCRdb kept only the in-frame ones, dropping some. The sample holds about 40,000 clones, around 83% seen once. Material for sequencing was peripheral blood. The TCR sequence derives from a woman in her sixties with acute or convalescent COVID-19. This chain links TRBV7-3 with TRBJ2-1; 10 bases line up with TRBD2. The CDR3 region has the DNA TGTGCCAGCAGCTTAGGCGGCCTAGCGGGAGATGAGCAGTTCTTC. This encodes CASSLGGLAGDEQFF. Full variable domain (remainder filled in from reference TRBV7-3 and TRBJ2-1): GAGVSQTPSNKVTEKGKYVELRCDPISGHTALYWYRQSLGQGPEFLIYFQGTGAADDSGLPNDRFFAVRPEGSVSTLKIQRTERGDSAVYLCASSLGGLAGDEQFFGPGTRLTVL.